The entry that follows covers one TCR beta chain sequence. Sequenced by immunoSEQ multiplex PCR; TCRdb stores in-frame clones only, minus some. The sample gives about 360,000 clones, 70% to 90% of which show up once; around 0.8% is in the top ten. This specimen comes from a study of cytomegalovirus exposure and HLA in healthy donors. Deletions cut 0 bases from V and 7 bases from J, with 12 bases between. Germline values: CDR1 MNHEY, CDR2 SMNVEV (reference sequence). The CDR3 covers 14 residues. This sequence originates from a woman younger than 35 in good health and CMV-seronegative. The sequenced material came from PBMCs. The chain carries TRBV27 and TRBJ1-2; weak D call: TRBD1 (6 bases). The CDR3 here is CASSLSPGEFGYTF. The CDR3 DNA follows: TGTGCCAGCAGTTTATCCCCAGGGGAATTTGGCTACACCTTC.